This TCR beta chain was identified during a study of T cell repertoires in cytomegalovirus infection (dated by TCRdb to about 2019). In the study overall: Because public TCR beta signatures pointed to carriage of CMV infection together with the matching HLA type, the HLA type of each donor mattered for the analysis.

What the research found in general, with its limitations: In both this cohort and an independent cohort of under 450 donors, the cumulative frequency of public TCR beta family members distinguished carriers of CMV infection plus the relevant HLA type. The ex vivo response was dominated by HLA-C-restricted CMV-specific TCR beta clonotypes, which also provided the single most frequent clonotype in two of eight donors.

This clonotype occurred many times. The target of this receptor is not known. Per-base qualities were not stored, and no clone one base away is much larger. The CDR3 spans 16 residues, from the cysteine through the phenylalanine. The sequence is cut down to CDR3 DNA, 48 bases in frame from base 1. Trimming at the junction amounts to 4 bases on V and 0 bases on J, and the germline ends lie 15 bases apart. From the germline V gene, CDR1 is SGHRS and CDR2 is YFSETQ. Instrument on record: Illumina HiSeq 1500. In-frame beta chains were kept once TCRdb had trimmed the public reads at Q25 with fastp and called clones with MiXCR. Each CDR3 protein appears once, grouped with its most common genes and DNA. The table for this sample lists around 270,000 distinct CDR3 sequences; 9.1% of them were counted only once. The ten largest clones add up to roughly 16% of the sample.

The sequenced material came from PBMCs. The chain joins TRBV5-1 to TRBJ2-3; a tentative D call is TRBD1 (6 bases match). The clonotype was recovered from a human donor in good health (CMV status not recorded). Some clones in this sample may be carry-over from other donors' samples. This receptor has the CDR3 CASSPLTGSSTDTQYF. Read as DNA, the sequence is TGCGCCAGCAGCCCGTTGACAGGTTCTAGCACAGATACGCAGTATTTT.